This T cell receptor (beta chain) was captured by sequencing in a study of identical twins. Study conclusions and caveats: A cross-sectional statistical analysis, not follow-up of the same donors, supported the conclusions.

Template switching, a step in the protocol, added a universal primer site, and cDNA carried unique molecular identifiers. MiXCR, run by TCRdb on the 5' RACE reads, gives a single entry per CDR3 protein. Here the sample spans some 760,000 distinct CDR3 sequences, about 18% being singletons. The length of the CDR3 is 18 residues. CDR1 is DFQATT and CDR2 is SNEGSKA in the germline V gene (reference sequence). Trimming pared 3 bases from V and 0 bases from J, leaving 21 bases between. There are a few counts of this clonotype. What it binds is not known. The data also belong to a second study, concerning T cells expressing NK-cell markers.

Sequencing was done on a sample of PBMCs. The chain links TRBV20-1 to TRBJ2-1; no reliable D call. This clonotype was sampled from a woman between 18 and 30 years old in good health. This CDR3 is CSARGLGGAPSSYNEQFF. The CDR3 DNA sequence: TGCAGTGCTAGGGGCCTCGGCGGTGCCCCTAGCTCCTACAATGAGCAGTTCTTC.